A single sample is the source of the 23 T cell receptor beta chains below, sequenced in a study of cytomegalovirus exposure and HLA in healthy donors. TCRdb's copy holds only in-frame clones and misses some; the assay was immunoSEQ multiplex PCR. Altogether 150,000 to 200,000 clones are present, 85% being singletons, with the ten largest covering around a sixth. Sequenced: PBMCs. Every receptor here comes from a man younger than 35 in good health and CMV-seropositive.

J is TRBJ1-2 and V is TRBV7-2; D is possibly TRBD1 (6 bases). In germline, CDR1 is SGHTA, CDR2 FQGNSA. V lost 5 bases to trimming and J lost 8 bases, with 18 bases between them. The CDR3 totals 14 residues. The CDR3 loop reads CASSGGQTVDGYTF. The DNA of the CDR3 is TGTGCCAGCAGCGGAGGACAGACGGTGGACGGCTACACCTTC. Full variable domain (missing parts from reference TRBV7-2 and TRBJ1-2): GAGVSQSPSNKVTEKGKDVELRCDPISGHTALYWYRQSLGQGLEFLIYFQGNSAPDKSGLPSDRFSAERTGGSVSTLTIQRTQQEDSAVYLCASSGGQTVDGYTFGSGTRLTVV.

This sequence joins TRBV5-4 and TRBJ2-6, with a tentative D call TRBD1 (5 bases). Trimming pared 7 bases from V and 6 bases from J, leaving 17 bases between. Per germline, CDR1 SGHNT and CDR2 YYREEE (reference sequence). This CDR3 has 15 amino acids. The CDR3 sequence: CASRPGAQMANVLTF. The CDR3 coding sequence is TGTGCCAGCCGTCCTGGGGCTCAAATGGCCAACGTCCTGACTTTC.

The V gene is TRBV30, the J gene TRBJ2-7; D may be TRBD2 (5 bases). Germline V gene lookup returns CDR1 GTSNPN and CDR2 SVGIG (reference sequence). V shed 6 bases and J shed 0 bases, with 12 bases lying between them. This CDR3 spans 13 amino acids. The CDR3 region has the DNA TGTGCCTGCTTGTCGGGGTTCTCCTACGAGCAGTACTTC. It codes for CACLSGFSYEQYF.

The CDR3 loop reads CASSSGTSDYNEQFF. The CDR3 DNA follows: TGTGCCAGCAGCTCCGGGACTAGCGATTACAATGAGCAGTTCTTC. The V and J genes are TRBV5-4 and TRBJ2-1; TRBD2 aligns across 10 bases. V trimming: 3 bases; J trimming: 4 bases; junction bases outside the gene matches: 4. Per the germline V gene, CDR1 is SGHNT and CDR2 is YYREEE (reference sequence). The CDR3 is 15 residues long.

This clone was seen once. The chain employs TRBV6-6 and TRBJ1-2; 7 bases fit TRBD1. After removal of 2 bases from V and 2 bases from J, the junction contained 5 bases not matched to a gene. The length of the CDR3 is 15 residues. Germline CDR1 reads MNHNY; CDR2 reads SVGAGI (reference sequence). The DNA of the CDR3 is TGTGCCAGCAGTTACCTGGTCAGGGGGAACTATGGCTACACCTTC. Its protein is CASSYLVRGNYGYTF.

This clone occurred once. The CDR3 protein is CASSSGQGEANTIYF. The CDR3 nucleotides read TGTGCCAGCAGCTCCGGACAGGGCGAGGCAAACACCATATATTTT. The rearrangement uses TRBV11-1 and TRBJ1-3; 8 bases are a match to TRBD1. The trim removed 4 bases at V and 6 bases at J, leaving 8 bases unmatched. From germline, CDR1 is SGHAT and CDR2 FQDESV (reference sequence). This CDR3 region has 15 residues.

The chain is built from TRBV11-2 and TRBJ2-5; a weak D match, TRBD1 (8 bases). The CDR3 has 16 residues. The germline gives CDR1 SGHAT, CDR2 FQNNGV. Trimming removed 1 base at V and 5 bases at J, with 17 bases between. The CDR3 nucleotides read TGTGCCAGCAGCTTAGTGGTACAGGGGGGGGAGGAGACCCAGTACTTC. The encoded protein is CASSLVVQGGEETQYF.

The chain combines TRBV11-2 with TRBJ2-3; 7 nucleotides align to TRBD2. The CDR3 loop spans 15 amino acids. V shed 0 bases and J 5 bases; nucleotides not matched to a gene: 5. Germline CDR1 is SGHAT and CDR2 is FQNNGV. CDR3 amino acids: CASSLEGGSGDTQYF. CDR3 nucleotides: TGTGCCAGCAGCTTAGAGGGAGGGTCGGGAGATACGCAGTATTTT. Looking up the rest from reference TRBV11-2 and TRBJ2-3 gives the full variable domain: EAGVAQSPRYKIIEKRQSVAFWCNPISGHATLYWYQQILGQGPKLLIQFQNNGVVDDSQLPKDRFSAERLKGVDSTLKIQPAKLEDSAVYLCASSLEGGSGDTQYFGPGTRLTVL.

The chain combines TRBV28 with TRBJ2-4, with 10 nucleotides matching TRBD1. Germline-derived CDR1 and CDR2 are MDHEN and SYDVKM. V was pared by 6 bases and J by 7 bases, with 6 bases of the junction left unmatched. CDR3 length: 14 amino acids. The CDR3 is CASSPDRGENIQYF. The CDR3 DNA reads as TGTGCCAGCAGCCCGGACAGGGGGGAGAACATTCAGTACTTC.

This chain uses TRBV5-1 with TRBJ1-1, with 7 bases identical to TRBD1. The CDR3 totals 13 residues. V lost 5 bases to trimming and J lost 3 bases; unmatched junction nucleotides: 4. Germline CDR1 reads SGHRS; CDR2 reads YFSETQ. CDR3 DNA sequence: TGCGCCAGCAGGCCAACAGGGGACACTGAAGCTTTCTTT. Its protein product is CASRPTGDTEAFF.

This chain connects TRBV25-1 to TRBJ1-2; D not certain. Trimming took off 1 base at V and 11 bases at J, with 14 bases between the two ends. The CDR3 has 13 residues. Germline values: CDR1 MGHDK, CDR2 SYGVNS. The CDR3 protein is CASSEFVPPVYTF. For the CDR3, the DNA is TGTGCCAGCAGTGAATTCGTTCCCCCGGTTTACACCTTC.

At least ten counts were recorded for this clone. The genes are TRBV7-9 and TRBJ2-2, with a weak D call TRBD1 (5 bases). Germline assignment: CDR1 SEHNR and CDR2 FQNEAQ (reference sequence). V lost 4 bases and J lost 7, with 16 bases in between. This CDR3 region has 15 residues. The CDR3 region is CASSSREGLHGELFF. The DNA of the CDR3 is TGTGCCAGCAGCTCCAGGGAAGGCCTTCACGGGGAGCTGTTTTTT.

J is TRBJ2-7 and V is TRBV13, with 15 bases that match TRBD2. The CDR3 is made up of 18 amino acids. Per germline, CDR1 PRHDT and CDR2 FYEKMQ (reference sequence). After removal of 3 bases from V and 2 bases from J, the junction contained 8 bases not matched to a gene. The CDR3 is CASSLGLAGGSKAYEQYF. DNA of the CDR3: TGTGCCAGCAGCTTGGGACTAGCGGGGGGTTCTAAAGCCTACGAGCAGTACTTC.

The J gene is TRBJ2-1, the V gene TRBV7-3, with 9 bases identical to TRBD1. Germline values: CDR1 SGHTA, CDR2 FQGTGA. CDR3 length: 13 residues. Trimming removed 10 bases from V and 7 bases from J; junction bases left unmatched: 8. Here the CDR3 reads CATQGQGGNEQFF. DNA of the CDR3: TGTGCCACCCAGGGACAGGGTGGGAATGAGCAGTTCTTC.

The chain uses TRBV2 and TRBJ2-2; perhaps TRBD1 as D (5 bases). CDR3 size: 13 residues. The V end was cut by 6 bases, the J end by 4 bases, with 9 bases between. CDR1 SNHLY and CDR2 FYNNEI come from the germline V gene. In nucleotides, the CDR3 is TGTGCCAGCAGCGTACAGGCCACCGGGGAGCTGTTTTTT. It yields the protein CASSVQATGELFF.

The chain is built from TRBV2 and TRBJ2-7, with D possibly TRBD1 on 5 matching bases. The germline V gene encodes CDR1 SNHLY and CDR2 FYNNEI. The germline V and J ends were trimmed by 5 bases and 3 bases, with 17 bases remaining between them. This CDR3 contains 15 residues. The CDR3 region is CASSSGLAGFYEQYF. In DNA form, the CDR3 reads TGTGCCAGCAGTTCAGGGCTGGCAGGATTCTACGAGCAGTACTTC.

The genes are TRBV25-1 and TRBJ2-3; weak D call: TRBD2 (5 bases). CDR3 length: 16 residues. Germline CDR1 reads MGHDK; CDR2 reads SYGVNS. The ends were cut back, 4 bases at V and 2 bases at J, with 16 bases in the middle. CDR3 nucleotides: TGTGCCAGCAGTGGCCCTAGCCAAACTTCCACAGATACGCAGTATTTT. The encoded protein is CASSGPSQTSTDTQYF. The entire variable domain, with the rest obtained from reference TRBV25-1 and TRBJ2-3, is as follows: EADIYQTPRYLVIGTGKKITLECSQTMGHDKMYWYQQDPGMELHLIHYSYGVNSTEKGDLSSESTVSRIRTEHFPLTLESARPSHTSQYLCASSGPSQTSTDTQYFGPGTRLTVL.

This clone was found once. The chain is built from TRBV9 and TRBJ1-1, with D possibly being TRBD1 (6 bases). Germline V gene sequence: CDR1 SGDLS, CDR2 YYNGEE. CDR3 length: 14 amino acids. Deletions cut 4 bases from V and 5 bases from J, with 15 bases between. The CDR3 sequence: CASSTQGTGTEAFF. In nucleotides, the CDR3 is TGTGCCAGCAGCACCCAGGGGACGGGGACTGAAGCTTTCTTT.

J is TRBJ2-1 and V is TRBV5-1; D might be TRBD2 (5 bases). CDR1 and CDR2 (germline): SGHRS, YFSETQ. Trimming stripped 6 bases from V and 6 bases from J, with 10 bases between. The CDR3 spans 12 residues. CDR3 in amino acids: CASTGLVNEQFF. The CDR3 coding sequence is TGCGCCAGCACAGGACTCGTCAATGAGCAGTTCTTC.

The CDR3 protein is CASSLETSGAAYEQYF. CDR3 nucleotides: TGTGCCAGCAGCTTAGAGACTAGCGGGGCCGCCTACGAGCAGTACTTC. The rearrangement links TRBV7-8 to TRBJ2-7; TRBD2 matches 11 bases. The V gene end was trimmed by 1 base and the J gene end by 2 bases; junction bases not matched to a gene: 4. This CDR3 is 16 amino acids long. Per germline, CDR1 SGHVS and CDR2 FQNEAQ.

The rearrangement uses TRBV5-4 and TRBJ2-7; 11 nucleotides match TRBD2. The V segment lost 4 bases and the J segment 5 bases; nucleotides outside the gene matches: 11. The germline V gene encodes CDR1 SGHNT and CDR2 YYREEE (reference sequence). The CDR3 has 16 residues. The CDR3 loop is CASSHDLAGGPNEQYF. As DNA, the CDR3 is TGTGCCAGCAGCCACGACTTAGCGGGAGGGCCCAACGAGCAGTACTTC.

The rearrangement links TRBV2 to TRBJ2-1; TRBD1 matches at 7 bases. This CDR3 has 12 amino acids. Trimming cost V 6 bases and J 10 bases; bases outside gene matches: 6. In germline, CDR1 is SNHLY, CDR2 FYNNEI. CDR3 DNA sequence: TGTGCCAGCAGCTATGACAGGGACGAGCAGTTCTTC. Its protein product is CASSYDRDEQFF.

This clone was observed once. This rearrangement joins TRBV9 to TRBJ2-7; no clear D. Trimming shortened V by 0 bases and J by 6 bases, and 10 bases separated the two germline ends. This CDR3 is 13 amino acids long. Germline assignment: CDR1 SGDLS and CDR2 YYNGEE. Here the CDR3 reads CASSVDLAAEQYF. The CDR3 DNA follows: TGTGCCAGCAGCGTAGACCTGGCTGCCGAGCAGTACTTC.